This T cell receptor beta chain was profiled in a study of T cells in Graves' hyperthyroidism and ophthalmopathy. Clinical symptoms, serum thyroxine, TRAb, thyroid ultrasound and orbital computed tomography established diagnosis. RNA transcripts gave rise to amplified TCR beta CDR3 regions. Using the HTBI primer set, a first-round RT-PCR was run on the TCR CDR3. TCRdb re-called the multiplex PCR reads with MiXCR, one entry per CDR3 protein. The data show fewer than 850,000 distinct CDR3 sequences, with about 18% seen just once and about a sixth held by the top ten. This clonotype was seen more than once but under ten times. Its antigen is unidentified. Study-level points and caveats: Most thyroid clonotypes expanded above 0.001 were also detected in blood.

V lost 3 bases to trimming and J lost 6 bases, with 11 bases between them. This CDR3 region has 13 residues. Germline V gene data show CDR1 as MDHEN and CDR2 as SYDVKM. The chain recombines TRBV28 with TRBJ2-5; D ambiguous. Material: blood. The TCR was taken from a man between 50 and 59 years old with Graves' hyperthyroidism. The DNA for the CDR3 is TGTGCCAGCAGTTTCGGAGAGTTAAAGACCCAGTACTTC. Amino acid sequence: CASSFGELKTQYF.